This T cell receptor (beta chain) comes out of a study of regulatory T cells in long-lasting Graves disease. Overall study: Newly diagnosed Graves' patients had taken antithyroid drugs under 3 months.

This sample's time point: newly diagnosed GD, antithyroid drugs for less than 3 months. Construction of the TCR library relied on RNA isolated from PBMCs. Per American Thyroid Association guidelines, Graves' disease was diagnosed. Libraries of TCR beta came from iRepertoire HTBI primers plus Arm-PCR of CDR3 regions. TCRdb passed the multiplex PCR reads through MiXCR, listing each CDR3 protein once. Among some 220,000 distinct CDR3 sequences, around 19% were seen once, and the ten largest hold about 10%. The junction had 7 bases not matched to a gene; V was cut back by 4 bases and J by 2 bases. Germline V gives CDR1 SNHLY, CDR2 FYNNEI. This CDR3 has 17 residues. This sample also appeared in a second study, on T cells in Graves' hyperthyroidism and ophthalmopathy. This second study says: Diagnoses rested on clinical symptoms, serum thyroxine and TRAb, thyroid ultrasound and orbital computed tomography.

This clonotype originated in a woman aged 25 to 45 with Graves disease. Sample: peripheral blood mononuclear cells (PBMCs), taken at new diagnosis, from a patient treated with antithyroid drugs. This chain links TRBV2 with TRBJ2-2; 10 positions match TRBD2. This CDR3 reads CASSGVRTSGNTGELFF. The CDR3 nucleotides are TGTGCCAGCAGTGGGGTGCGGACTAGCGGAAACACCGGGGAGCTGTTTTTT. The complete variable domain, with remaining parts taken from reference TRBV2 and TRBJ2-2, reads EPEVTQTPSHQVTQMGQEVILRCVPISNHLYFYWYRQILGQKVEFLVSFYNNEISEKSEIFDDQFSVERPDGSNFTLKIRSTKLEDSAMYFCASSGVRTSGNTGELFFGEGSRLTVL.